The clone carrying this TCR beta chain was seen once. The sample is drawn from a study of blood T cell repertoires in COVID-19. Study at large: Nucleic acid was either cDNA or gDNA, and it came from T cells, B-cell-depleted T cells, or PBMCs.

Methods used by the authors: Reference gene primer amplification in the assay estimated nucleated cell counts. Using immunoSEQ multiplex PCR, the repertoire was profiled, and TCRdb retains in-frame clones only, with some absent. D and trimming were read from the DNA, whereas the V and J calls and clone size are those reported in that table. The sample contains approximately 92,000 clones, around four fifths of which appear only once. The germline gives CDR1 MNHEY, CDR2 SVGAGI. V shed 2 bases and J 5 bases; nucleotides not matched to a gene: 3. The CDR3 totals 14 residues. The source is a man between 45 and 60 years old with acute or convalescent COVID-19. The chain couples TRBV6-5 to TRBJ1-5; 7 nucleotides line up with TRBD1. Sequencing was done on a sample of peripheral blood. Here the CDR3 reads CASSYRDSDQPQHF. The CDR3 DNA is TGTGCCAGCAGTTACCGGGACAGCGATCAGCCCCAGCATTTT.